One sample yielded the 8 T cell receptor beta chains listed below, sequenced in a study of monozygotic twins with inflammatory bowel disease. From its re-call of the 5' RACE reads, TCRdb lists each CDR3 protein once, without DNA. The sample includes about 200,000 distinct CDR3 sequences. The sample was blood. The receptors were sampled from a human donor with ulcerative colitis or Crohn's disease, or a healthy co-twin of an affected twin (not recorded which).

The chain links TRBV27 to TRBJ1-2; absent DNA, TCRdb's TRBD1 call cannot be checked. Per the germline V gene, CDR1 is MNHEY and CDR2 is SMNVEV (reference sequence). This CDR3 is 15 amino acids long. The CDR3 sequence is CASSSPGLARYGYTF.

The J gene is TRBJ2-1, the V gene TRBV5-4; no DNA is available, so the TRBD2 call from TCRdb remains unchecked. The CDR3 is 17 residues long. CDR1 is SGHNT, CDR2 YYREEE, per germline (reference sequence). This CDR3 reads CASSLKRGGVGYNEQFF.

The chain joins TRBV5-8 to TRBJ1-4; no DNA is available, so the TRBD1 call from TCRdb remains unchecked. This CDR3 has 15 residues. Per germline, CDR1 SGHTS and CDR2 YDEGEE. The chain's CDR3 is CASWGIGMRNEKLFF.

The gene calls are TRBV5-4 and TRBJ2-2; TCRdb gives TRBD1 as the D gene, but with no DNA this cannot be confirmed. This CDR3 has 16 amino acids. From germline, CDR1 is SGHNT and CDR2 YYREEE (reference sequence). The CDR3: CASEPGTGGTTGELFF.

V usage is TRBV6-6 and J usage is TRBJ1-2. The CDR3 length is 13 residues. Germline assignment: CDR1 MNHNY and CDR2 SVGAGI (reference sequence). The CDR3 is CASRDDKAHGYTF.

The chain couples TRBV2 to TRBJ2-5; TCRdb calls TRBD2, which cannot be checked without DNA. In germline, CDR1 is SNHLY, CDR2 FYNNEI. CDR3 size: 15 residues. CDR3 region: CASDALAGWQETQYF.

The chain employs TRBV7-8 and TRBJ2-5; lacking DNA, the TRBD2 call made by TCRdb goes unchecked. Germline CDR1 SGHVS, CDR2 FQNEAQ. The CDR3 totals 16 residues. Here the CDR3 reads CASSKTSGGYQETQYF.

The gene calls are TRBV28 and TRBJ2-7; no DNA is available, so the TRBD2 call from TCRdb remains unchecked. CDR1 and CDR2 (germline): MDHEN, SYDVKM. CDR3 length: 17 amino acids. This CDR3 reads CASSFGGPLPFDYEQYF.